The 31 T cell receptor beta chains presented below share a single source sample, sequenced in a study of blood T cell repertoires in COVID-19. Profiling relied on immunoSEQ multiplex PCR, and the TCRdb table lists in-frame clones only, not all of them. Of roughly 64,000 clones in the sample, more than 75% are singletons; the top ten hold roughly 3.2%. Sequencing was carried out using peripheral blood. These receptor sequences come from a man aged 50 to 60 with active COVID-19.

The chain carries TRBV6-4 and TRBJ2-1; no clear D gene. This CDR3 spans 12 amino acids. Germline V gene sequence: CDR1 MRHNA, CDR2 SNTAGT. Trimming took 3 bases from V and 8 from J, leaving 8 bases between them. The CDR3 loop reads CASSELGDEQFF. In DNA, the CDR3 is TGTGCCAGCAGTGAGCTAGGAGATGAGCAGTTCTTC.

The chain combines TRBV6-5 with TRBJ2-7; D is possibly TRBD2 (6 bases). The CDR3 runs 14 residues. CDR1 is MNHEY and CDR2 is SVGAGI in the germline V gene. The germline V and J ends were trimmed by 9 bases and 0 bases, with 15 bases remaining between them. CDR3 residues: CASSRGLSSYEQYF. The CDR3 DNA reads TGTGCCAGTTCTAGGGGACTCAGCTCCTACGAGCAGTACTTC.

The chain combines TRBV6-5 with TRBJ1-5, with 7 nucleotides matching TRBD1. The germline V gene encodes CDR1 MNHEY and CDR2 SVGAGI. Germline trimming cut 0 bases from V and 5 bases from J; bases unmatched to any gene: 4. The CDR3 covers 15 residues. The CDR3 bases are TGTGCCAGCAGTTACTCGAGGGACAGAGATCAGCCCCAGCATTTT. Translated: CASSYSRDRDQPQHF.

The rearrangement joins TRBV6-5 to TRBJ2-7, with a tentative D call TRBD2 (5 bases). This CDR3 is built from 13 residues. V lost 6 bases to trimming and J lost 1 base, with 10 bases between them. Germline V gene lookup returns CDR1 MNHEY and CDR2 SVGAGI. CDR3 bases: TGTGCCAGCAGCTACGGAGGTTCCTACGAGCAGTACTTC. It codes for CASSYGGSYEQYF.

The chain recombines TRBV24-1 with TRBJ1-5; 11 bases agree with TRBD1. The junction had 3 bases not matched to a gene; V was cut back by 3 bases and J by 3 bases. Germline V lookup: CDR1 KGHDR, CDR2 SFDVKD. The CDR3 contains 16 residues. CDR3 in DNA: TGTGCCACCAGTGATGCGGACAGGGGGCACAATCAGCCCCAGCATTTT. It yields the protein CATSDADRGHNQPQHF.

J is TRBJ1-1 and V is TRBV5-1; 8 positions agree with TRBD1. J was trimmed by 11 bases and V by 2 bases; bases with no gene match: 14. Germline lookup yields CDR1 SGHRS and CDR2 YFSETQ. The CDR3 length is 15 residues. The CDR3 nucleotides are TGCGCCAGCAGCTTAGAACCTGTCCAGGGGGCCGGGGCTTTCTTT. It specifies CASSLEPVQGAGAFF.

The genes are TRBV9 and TRBJ2-2, with 12 bases that match TRBD2. The CDR3 sequence is 18 residues long. Germline V lookup: CDR1 SGDLS, CDR2 YYNGEE. Germline trimming cut 0 bases from V and 4 bases from J; bases unmatched to any gene: 7. CDR3 sequence: CASSVESSGRAVTGELFF. In DNA form, the CDR3 reads TGTGCCAGCAGCGTAGAATCTAGCGGGAGGGCTGTCACCGGGGAGCTGTTTTTT.

The chain uses TRBV7-8 and TRBJ2-5; no definite D call. V lost 5 bases and J lost 0, with 10 bases in between. CDR1 is SGHVS and CDR2 is FQNEAQ in the germline V gene. CDR3 length equals 14 residues. The DNA of the CDR3 is TGTGCCAGCAGCGCCGAAGCTTACCAAGAGACCCAGTACTTC. Its translation: CASSAEAYQETQYF.

The chain combines TRBV4-2 with TRBJ1-6; D is unclear. The germline V gene encodes CDR1 LGHNA and CDR2 YNFKEQ. CDR3 length: 16 residues. Trimming took off 6 bases at V and 0 bases at J, with 12 bases between the two ends. The CDR3 DNA reads as TGTGCCAGCAGGTTCAGCGGGAGCTCCTATAATTCACCCCTCCACTTT. It yields the protein CASRFSGSSYNSPLHF.

This chain links TRBV7-2 with TRBJ2-1; 10 bases are a match to TRBD1. The junction had 3 bases not matched to a gene; V was cut back by 3 bases and J by 4 bases. The germline V gene has CDR1 SGHTA and CDR2 FQGNSA. The CDR3 consists of 15 residues. CDR3 in DNA: TGTGCCAGCAGCTTGGGACAGGGGCGTTACAATGAGCAGTTCTTC. The encoded protein is CASSLGQGRYNEQFF.

The chain is built from TRBV28 and TRBJ2-1; D is ambiguous. Germline CDR1 reads MDHEN; CDR2 reads SYDVKM. CDR3 length: 15 residues. The germline V and J ends were trimmed by 6 bases and 3 bases, with 15 bases remaining between them. CDR3 in DNA: TGTGCCAGCAGGCCGTATTTTGGGCTCTACAATGAGCAGTTCTTC. It yields the protein CASRPYFGLYNEQFF.

The V call is TRBV7-2, the J call TRBJ1-2, with 9 bases matching TRBD1. Germline loops: CDR1 SGHTA, CDR2 FQGNSA. Trimming took 1 base from V and 8 from J; bases not matched to a gene: 11. The CDR3 contains 16 residues. CDR3 sequence reads: CASSLGGQGKVSGYTF. The DNA for the CDR3 is TGTGCCAGCAGCTTAGGGGGACAGGGAAAGGTGTCGGGCTACACCTTC.

V usage is TRBV5-8 and J usage is TRBJ1-4; D remains ambiguous. Germline-derived CDR1 and CDR2 are SGHTS and YDEGEE. This CDR3 has 16 amino acids. With 2 bases removed from V and 0 bases from J, the gap between germline ends came to 11 bases. In nucleotides, the CDR3 is TGTGCCAGCAGCTTAGGCAGGAAAGCAACTAATGAAAAACTGTTTTTT. Encoded protein: CASSLGRKATNEKLFF.

The chain is built from TRBV6-2 or TRBV6-3 and TRBJ1-5; TRBD1 matches 10 bases. The V and J ends lost 6 bases and 1 base, in that order; junction bases with no gene match: 3. There are 15 residues in the CDR3. Looked up from germline, CDR1 is MNHEY and CDR2 is SVGEGT. The CDR3, as DNA: TGTGCCAGCAGCTGGGGACAGGGGAGCAATCAGCCCCAGCATTTT. This gives the protein CASSWGQGSNQPQHF.

In this sample, this clone turned up once. V gene TRBV6-2 or TRBV6-3 combines with J gene TRBJ1-5; D may be TRBD1 (6 bases). The CDR3 has 12 residues. Germline CDR1 reads MNHEY; CDR2 reads SVGEGT. V was trimmed by 6 bases and J by 4 bases, leaving 7 bases between them. The DNA for the CDR3 is TGTGCCAGCAGCACAGGGAATCAGCCCCAGCATTTT. This gives the protein CASSTGNQPQHF.

V gene TRBV13 combines with J gene TRBJ1-6; a possible D gene is TRBD1 (6 bases). CDR1 is PRHDT and CDR2 is FYEKMQ in the germline V gene (reference sequence). There are 15 residues in the CDR3. Trimming took off 0 bases at V and 9 bases at J, with 12 bases between the two ends. This CDR3 reads CASSLGTRGASPLHF. As DNA, the CDR3 is TGTGCCAGCAGCTTAGGGACCAGGGGTGCTTCACCCCTCCACTTT.

This chain joins TRBV19 and TRBJ2-1, with TRBD2 identical over 12 bases. V lost 5 bases to trimming and J lost 3 bases; unmatched junction nucleotides: 5. CDR1 is LNHDA and CDR2 is SQIVND in the germline V gene (reference sequence). The CDR3 contains 16 residues. The CDR3 loop is CASSPLTSGSYNEQFF. The CDR3 DNA sequence: TGTGCCAGTAGTCCGCTGACTAGCGGGAGCTACAATGAGCAGTTCTTC.

The V and J genes are TRBV27 and TRBJ2-7; 9 bases are shared with TRBD1. The CDR3 length is 15 residues. J gave up 6 bases and V 5 bases, and 11 bases lay outside the gene matches. Germline V gene lookup returns CDR1 MNHEY and CDR2 SMNVEV (reference sequence). The CDR3 reads CASSHRQGVTGEQYF. The CDR3 coding sequence is TGTGCCAGCAGTCATCGACAGGGGGTAACGGGCGAGCAGTACTTC.

CDR3 DNA sequence: TGTGCCAGCAGCCAGACCCCAGGGAGGGCCAAAAACATTCAGTACTTC. Translation: CASSQTPGRAKNIQYF. V and J are TRBV3-1 (or the pseudogene TRBV3-2) and TRBJ2-4; possible D gene TRBD2, 6 bases. V lost 3 bases and J lost 1, with 13 bases in between. This CDR3 has 16 residues. Per germline, CDR1 LGHDT and CDR2 YNNKEL (reference sequence).

The CDR3 nucleotides are TGTGCCACCAGCAGATCACCAACCCCCGGGACAGGGGGCCGGAGGGGGACTGAAGCTTTCTTT. Protein product: CATSRSPTPGTGGRRGTEAFF. The chain employs TRBV15 and TRBJ1-1; TRBD1 agrees at 12 bases. The CDR3 covers 21 residues. Germline assignment: CDR1 LNHNV and CDR2 YYDKDF (reference sequence). Germline trimming cut 2 bases from V and 5 bases from J; bases unmatched to any gene: 21.

This clone has a single count. The V and J genes are TRBV6-5 and TRBJ2-1; 7 bases are shared with TRBD2. V shed 4 bases and J 6 bases; nucleotides not matched to a gene: 9. The CDR3 is 15 residues long. Germline V gene data show CDR1 as MNHEY and CDR2 as SVGAGI. The CDR3 reads CASSSGGTLGNEQFF. DNA for the CDR3: TGTGCCAGCAGTTCCGGGGGGACTTTGGGCAATGAGCAGTTCTTC.

The chain joins TRBV5-4 to TRBJ1-6; a weak D match, TRBD1 (5 bases). V was cut by 3 bases and J by 14 bases, with 21 bases left in between. This CDR3 contains 15 residues. Germline loops: CDR1 SGHNT, CDR2 YYREEE (reference sequence). CDR3: CASSWEDTRRGTLHF. Here the CDR3 DNA reads TGTGCCAGCAGCTGGGAGGACACCAGGCGGGGAACCCTCCACTTT.

This chain joins TRBV19 and TRBJ1-2; 9 bases are shared with TRBD1. Losses at the gene ends were 6 bases for V and 5 bases for J; bases not matched to a gene: 10. The CDR3 extends over 15 amino acids. The germline V gene has CDR1 LNHDA and CDR2 SQIVND (reference sequence). CDR3 coding DNA: TGTGCCAGTAGAAGGGGACAGGGCCGGATGTATGGCTACACCTTC. This codes for CASRRGQGRMYGYTF.

The chain carries TRBV19 and TRBJ2-2, with 9 bases aligning to TRBD2. The V gene end was trimmed by 5 bases and the J gene end by 6 bases; junction bases not matched to a gene: 13. Germline CDR1 is LNHDA and CDR2 is SQIVND (reference sequence). This CDR3 is 17 amino acids long. The CDR3 protein is CASSSPGGRDFPGELFF. DNA for the CDR3: TGTGCCAGTAGTTCCCCGGGCGGGAGGGATTTCCCCGGGGAGCTGTTTTTT. Combining the CDR3 with reference TRBV19 and TRBJ2-2 gives the whole variable domain DGGITQSPKYLFRKEGQNVTLSCEQNLNHDAMYWYRQDPGQGLRLIYYSQIVNDFQKGDIAEGYSVSREKKESFPLTVTSAQKNPTAFYLCASSSPGGRDFPGELFFGEGSRLTVL.

The CDR3 nucleotides are TGTGCCAGCAGTTTATACGGGGGTAACTATGGCTACACCTTC. Amino acids: CASSLYGGNYGYTF. V gene TRBV27 combines with J gene TRBJ1-2, with D perhaps matching TRBD1 (5 bases). Per germline, CDR1 MNHEY and CDR2 SMNVEV (reference sequence). This CDR3 is built from 14 residues. The V end lost 1 base, the J end lost 1 base, and 7 bases lay between the germline ends.

This clone showed up just a few times. V and J are TRBV30 and TRBJ2-7, with 9 bases that match TRBD2. CDR3 size: 13 residues. Germline lookup yields CDR1 GTSNPN and CDR2 SVGIG (reference sequence). Trimming at V came to 2 bases and at J to 3 bases, leaving 2 bases not matched to a gene. The CDR3 sequence is CAWSSTSGYEQYF. The DNA of the CDR3 is TGTGCCTGGAGTTCGACTAGCGGCTACGAGCAGTACTTC.

This clone has a handful of counts. The chain combines TRBV29-1 with TRBJ2-5; 7 bases agree with TRBD1. The V gene's germline CDR1 is SQVTM and CDR2 ANQGSEA. CDR3 length equals 13 residues. J gave up 2 bases and V 7 bases, and 7 bases lay outside the gene matches. The CDR3 DNA reads TGCAGCGCTCCGGCAGGGGGTCAAGAGACCCAGTACTTC. It yields the protein CSAPAGGQETQYF. Together with reference TRBV29-1 and TRBJ2-5, the CDR3 gives the full variable domain: SAVISQKPSRDICQRGTSLTIQCQVDSQVTMMFWYRQQPGQSLTLIATANQGSEATYESGFVIDKFPISRPNLTFSTLTVSNMSPEDSSIYLCSAPAGGQETQYFGPGTRLLVL.

The gene calls are TRBV5-6 and TRBJ2-3; 7 bases map to TRBD2. V gave up 3 bases and J gave up 3 bases; unmatched junction bases: 10. The CDR3 is 16 residues long. Germline CDR1 reads SGHDT; CDR2 reads YYEEEE. CDR3 protein: CASSSTGRGRTDTQYF. The CDR3, as DNA: TGTGCCAGCAGCTCAACGGGGAGGGGACGGACAGATACGCAGTATTTT.

The chain couples TRBV27 to TRBJ2-5; the D gene is possibly TRBD2 (6 bases). CDR1 is MNHEY and CDR2 is SMNVEV in the germline V gene (reference sequence). V lost 6 bases to trimming and J lost 2 bases, with 10 bases between them. The CDR3 covers 13 residues. CDR3 protein: CASRQTRQETQYF. CDR3 DNA sequence: TGTGCCAGCAGACAGACTAGGCAAGAGACCCAGTACTTC.

V is TRBV12-3 or TRBV12-4 and J is TRBJ1-1, with 7 bases aligning to TRBD1. This CDR3 is 12 amino acids long. J lost 9 bases, V lost 7 bases, and 8 bases had no gene match. CDR3 bases: TGTGCCAGCAATTCAGGGGGGAGTAAAGCTTTCTTT. Translation: CASNSGGSKAFF.

CDR3 protein: CASSDQGTKTDTQYF. DNA of the CDR3: TGTGCCAGCAGTGACCAGGGAACAAAGACAGATACGCAGTATTTT. This chain joins TRBV2 and TRBJ2-3, with a weak D call TRBD1 (5 bases). Per germline, CDR1 SNHLY and CDR2 FYNNEI. Deletions cut 3 bases from V and 3 bases from J, with 13 bases between. The CDR3 length is 15 residues.